These T cell receptor beta chains were read from a single sample in a study of identical twins. Each CDR3 protein is one row after TCRdb ran MiXCR on the 5' RACE reads. Of under 900,000 distinct CDR3 sequences listed, 9% to 15% are singletons. The data were also submitted as part of a second study, on yellow fever vaccine responses in identical twins.

The sample consisted of PBMCs. Every receptor here comes from a young woman in good health. CDR3s include the opening cysteine and the closing phenylalanine or tryptophan.

v_call cdr3_aa
TRBV5-1 CASSTGLSYVETQYF
TRBV6-2/TRBV6-3 CASSYAPTVLAKNIQYF
TRBV29-1 CSVQTGSGANVLTF
TRBV20-1 CSARDRGRLETQYF
TRBV29-1 CSDRLGSETQYF
TRBV3-1 CASSLPLAQGSYNEQFF
TRBV28 CASSLLLGRDTYYEQYF
TRBV12-3/TRBV12-4 CAIQGEKLFF
TRBV2 CASSALAGGPLSYNEQFF
TRBV3-1 CASSQGGAGETQYF
TRBV5-1 CASRPPQAANTGELFF
TRBV27 CATQTRDRALSEQYF
TRBV3-1 CASSYLGNEQYF